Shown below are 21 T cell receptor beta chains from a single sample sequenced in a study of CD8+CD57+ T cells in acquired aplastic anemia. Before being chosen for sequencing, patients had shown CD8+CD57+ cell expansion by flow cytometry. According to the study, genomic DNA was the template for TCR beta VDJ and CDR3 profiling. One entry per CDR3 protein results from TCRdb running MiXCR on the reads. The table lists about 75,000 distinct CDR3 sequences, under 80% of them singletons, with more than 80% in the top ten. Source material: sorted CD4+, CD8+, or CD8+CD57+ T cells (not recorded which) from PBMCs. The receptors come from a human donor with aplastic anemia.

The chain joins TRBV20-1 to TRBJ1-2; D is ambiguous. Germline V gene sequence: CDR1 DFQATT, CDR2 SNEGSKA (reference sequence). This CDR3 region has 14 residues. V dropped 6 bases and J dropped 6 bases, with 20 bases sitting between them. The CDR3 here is CSALTGARPDGYTF. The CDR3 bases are TGCAGTGCCCTGACCGGAGCCAGACCGGATGGCTACACCTTC.

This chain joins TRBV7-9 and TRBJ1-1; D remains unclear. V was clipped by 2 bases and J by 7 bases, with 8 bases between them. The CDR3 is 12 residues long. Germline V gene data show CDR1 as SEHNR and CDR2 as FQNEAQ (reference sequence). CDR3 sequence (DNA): TGTGCCAGCAGCTTATATGGATATGAAGCTTTCTTT. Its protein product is CASSLYGYEAFF.

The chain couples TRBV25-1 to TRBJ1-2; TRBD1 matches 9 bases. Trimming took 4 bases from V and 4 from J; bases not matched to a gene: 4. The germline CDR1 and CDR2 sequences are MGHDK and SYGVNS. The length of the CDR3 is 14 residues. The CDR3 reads CASSAGQGIYGYTF. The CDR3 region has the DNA TGTGCCAGCAGTGCGGGACAGGGAATCTATGGCTACACCTTC.

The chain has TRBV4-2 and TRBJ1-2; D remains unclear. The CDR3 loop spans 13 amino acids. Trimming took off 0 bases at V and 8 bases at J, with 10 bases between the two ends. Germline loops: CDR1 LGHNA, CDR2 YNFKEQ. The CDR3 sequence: CASSQDWVGGYTF. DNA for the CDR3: TGTGCCAGCAGCCAAGATTGGGTTGGAGGCTACACCTTC.

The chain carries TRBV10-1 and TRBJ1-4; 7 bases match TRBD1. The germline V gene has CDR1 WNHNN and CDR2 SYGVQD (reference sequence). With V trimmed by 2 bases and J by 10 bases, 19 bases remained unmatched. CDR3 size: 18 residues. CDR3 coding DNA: TGCGCCAGCAGTGAGAAGGACAGGAGTCGCACTACTCTGGTAAAACTGTTTTTT. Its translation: CASSEKDRSRTTLVKLFF.

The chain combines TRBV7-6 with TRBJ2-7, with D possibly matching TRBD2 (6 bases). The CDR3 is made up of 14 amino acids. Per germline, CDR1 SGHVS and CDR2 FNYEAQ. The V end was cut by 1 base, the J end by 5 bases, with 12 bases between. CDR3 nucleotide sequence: TGTGCCAGCAGCTTAGACGAGACTAGTAACGAGCAGTACTTC. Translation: CASSLDETSNEQYF. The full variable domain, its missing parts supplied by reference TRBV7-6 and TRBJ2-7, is GAGVSQSPRYKVTKRGQDVALRCDPISGHVSLYWYRQALGQGPEFLTYFNYEAQQDKSGLPNDRFSAERPEGSISTLTIQRTEQRDSAMYRCASSLDETSNEQYFGPGTRLTVT.

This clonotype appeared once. In nucleotides, the CDR3 is TGCGCCAGCAGCTTGGCGCCAGGGGGCAAATGGTACGAGCAGTACTTC. Residues: CASSLAPGGKWYEQYF. This chain connects TRBV5-1 to TRBJ2-7; TRBD1 aligns across 8 bases. V lost 0 bases, J lost 4 bases, and 9 bases stayed unmatched. The CDR3 length is 16 residues. Germline V gene data show CDR1 as SGHRS and CDR2 as YFSETQ.

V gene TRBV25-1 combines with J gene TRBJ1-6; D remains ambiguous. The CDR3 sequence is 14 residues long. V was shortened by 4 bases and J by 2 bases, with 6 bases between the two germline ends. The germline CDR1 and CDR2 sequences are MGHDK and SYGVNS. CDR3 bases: TGTGCCAGCAGTGGGGCTGCCTATAATTCACCCCTCCACTTT. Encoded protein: CASSGAAYNSPLHF.

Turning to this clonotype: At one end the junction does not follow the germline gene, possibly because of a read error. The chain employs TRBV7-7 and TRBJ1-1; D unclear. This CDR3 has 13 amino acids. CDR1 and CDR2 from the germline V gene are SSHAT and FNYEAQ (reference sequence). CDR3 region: CASSTSMNTEAFF. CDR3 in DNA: TGTGCTAGCAGTACGAGCATGAACACTGAAGCTTTCTTT.

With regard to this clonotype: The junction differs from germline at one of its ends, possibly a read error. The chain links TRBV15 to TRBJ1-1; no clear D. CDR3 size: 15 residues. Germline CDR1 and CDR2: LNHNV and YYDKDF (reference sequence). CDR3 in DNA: TGTGCCACCAGCAGCCTAGGGCAGATGAACACTGAAGCCTTCTTT. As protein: CATSSLGQMNTEAFF.

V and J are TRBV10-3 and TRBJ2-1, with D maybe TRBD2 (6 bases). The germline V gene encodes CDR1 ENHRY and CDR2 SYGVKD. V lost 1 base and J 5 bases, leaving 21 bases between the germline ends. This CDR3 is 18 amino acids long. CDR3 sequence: CAISEYPGVSSPNNEQFF. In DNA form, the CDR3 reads TGTGCCATCAGTGAGTATCCGGGGGTTAGTAGCCCGAACAATGAGCAGTTCTTC.

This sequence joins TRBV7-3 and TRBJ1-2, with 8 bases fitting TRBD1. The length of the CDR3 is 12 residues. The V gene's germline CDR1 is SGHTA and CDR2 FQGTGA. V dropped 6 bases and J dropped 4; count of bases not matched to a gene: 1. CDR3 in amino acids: CASRTGVYGYTF. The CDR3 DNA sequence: TGTGCCAGCAGGACAGGGGTCTATGGCTACACCTTC.

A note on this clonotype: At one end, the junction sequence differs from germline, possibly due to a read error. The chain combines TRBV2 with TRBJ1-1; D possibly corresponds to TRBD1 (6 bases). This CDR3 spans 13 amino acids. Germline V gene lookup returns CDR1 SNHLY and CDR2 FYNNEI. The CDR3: CASGGQTNTDAFF. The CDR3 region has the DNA TGTGCCAGCGGTGGACAGACGAACACTGACGCTTTCTTT.

The CDR3 spells CASSQEPSGVSTDTQYF. The CDR3 DNA follows: TGTGCCAGCAGCCAAGAACCTAGCGGGGTAAGCACAGATACGCAGTATTTT. The chain combines TRBV4-2 with TRBJ2-3; 9 bases align to TRBD2. Germline lookup yields CDR1 LGHNA and CDR2 YNFKEQ. This CDR3 is built from 17 residues. J lost 0 bases, V lost 0 bases, and 4 bases had no gene match.

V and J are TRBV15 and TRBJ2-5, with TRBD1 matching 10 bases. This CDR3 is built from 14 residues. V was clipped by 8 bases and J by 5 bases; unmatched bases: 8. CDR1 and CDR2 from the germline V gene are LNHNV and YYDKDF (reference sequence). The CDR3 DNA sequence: TGTGCCACCCTCTCCGGGACAGGGGTGGAGACCCAGTACTTC. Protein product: CATLSGTGVETQYF.

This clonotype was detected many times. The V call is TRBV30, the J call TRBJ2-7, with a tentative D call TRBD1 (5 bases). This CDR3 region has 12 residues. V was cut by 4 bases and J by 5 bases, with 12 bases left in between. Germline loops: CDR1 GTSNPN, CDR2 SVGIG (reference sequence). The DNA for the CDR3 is TGTGCCTGGACCCCCTTAGGGGACGAGCAGTACTTC. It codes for CAWTPLGDEQYF.

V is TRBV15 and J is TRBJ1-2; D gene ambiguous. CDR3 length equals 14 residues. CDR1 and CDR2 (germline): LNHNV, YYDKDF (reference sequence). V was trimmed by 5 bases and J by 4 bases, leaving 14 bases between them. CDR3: CATSGSRILYGYTF. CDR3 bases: TGTGCCACCAGCGGCTCTCGGATTCTCTATGGCTACACCTTC.

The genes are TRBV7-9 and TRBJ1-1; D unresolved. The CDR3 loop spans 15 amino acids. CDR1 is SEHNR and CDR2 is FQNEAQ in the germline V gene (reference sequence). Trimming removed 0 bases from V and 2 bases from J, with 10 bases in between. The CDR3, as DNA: TGTGCCAGCAGCTTAGCGGCAGGTGCTAACACTGAAGCTTTCTTT. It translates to CASSLAAGANTEAFF. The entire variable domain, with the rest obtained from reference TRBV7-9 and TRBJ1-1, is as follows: DTGVSQNPRHKITKRGQNVTFRCDPISEHNRLYWYRQTLGQGPEFLTYFQNEAQLEKSRLLSDRFSAERPKGSFSTLEIQRTEQGDSAMYLCASSLAAGANTEAFFGQGTRLTVV.

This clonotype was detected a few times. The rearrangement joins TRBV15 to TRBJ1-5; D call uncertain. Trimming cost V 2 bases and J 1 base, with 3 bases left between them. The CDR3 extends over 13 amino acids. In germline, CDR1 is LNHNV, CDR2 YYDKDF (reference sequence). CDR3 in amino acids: CATSRRSNQPQHF. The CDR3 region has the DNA TGTGCCACCAGCAGACGGAGCAATCAGCCCCAGCATTTT.

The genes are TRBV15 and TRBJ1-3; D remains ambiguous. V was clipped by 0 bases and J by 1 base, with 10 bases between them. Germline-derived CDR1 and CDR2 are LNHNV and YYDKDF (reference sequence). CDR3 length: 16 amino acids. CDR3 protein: CATSRDKAMSGNTIYF. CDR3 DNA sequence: TGTGCCACCAGCAGAGATAAGGCAATGTCTGGAAACACCATATATTTT.

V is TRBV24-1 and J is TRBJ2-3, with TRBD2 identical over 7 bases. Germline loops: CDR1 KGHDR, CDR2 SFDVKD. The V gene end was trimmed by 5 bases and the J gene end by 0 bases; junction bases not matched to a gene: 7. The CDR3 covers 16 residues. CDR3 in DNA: TGTGCCACCAGTGTCTCTGGGAGGGCTAGCACAGATACGCAGTATTTT. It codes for CATSVSGRASTDTQYF.